What follows is one T cell receptor beta chain and its context. The antigen remains undetermined. This record belongs to a study of T cell responses to AZD1222 COVID-19 vaccine. In the study overall: Second-dose groups at about 4 or about 12 weeks were pooled.

Profiled with immunoSEQ multiplex PCR; TCRdb holds only in-frame clones, not every one. The sample lists approximately 100,000 clones, roughly 89% occurring once. Looked up from germline, CDR1 is MNHNS and CDR2 is SASEGT. The CDR3 runs to 13 residues. With 3 bases clipped from V and 4 bases from J, the junction kept 1 base outside the gene matches. Findings and caveats of the study: A mostly white British donor set with more females was recruited, and clonal diversity was possibly underestimated. Across the whole spike, CD4 TCRs peaked at regions 160-218 and 743-854.

The J gene is TRBJ1-2, the V gene TRBV6-1, with 8 nucleotides matching TRBD1. The source is an adult in good health. The starting material was peripheral blood, obtained on day 0 of AZD1222 vaccination. The CDR3 DNA reads TGTGCCAGCAGTGAGACAGGGGCCTATGGCTACACCTTC. It yields the protein CASSETGAYGYTF.